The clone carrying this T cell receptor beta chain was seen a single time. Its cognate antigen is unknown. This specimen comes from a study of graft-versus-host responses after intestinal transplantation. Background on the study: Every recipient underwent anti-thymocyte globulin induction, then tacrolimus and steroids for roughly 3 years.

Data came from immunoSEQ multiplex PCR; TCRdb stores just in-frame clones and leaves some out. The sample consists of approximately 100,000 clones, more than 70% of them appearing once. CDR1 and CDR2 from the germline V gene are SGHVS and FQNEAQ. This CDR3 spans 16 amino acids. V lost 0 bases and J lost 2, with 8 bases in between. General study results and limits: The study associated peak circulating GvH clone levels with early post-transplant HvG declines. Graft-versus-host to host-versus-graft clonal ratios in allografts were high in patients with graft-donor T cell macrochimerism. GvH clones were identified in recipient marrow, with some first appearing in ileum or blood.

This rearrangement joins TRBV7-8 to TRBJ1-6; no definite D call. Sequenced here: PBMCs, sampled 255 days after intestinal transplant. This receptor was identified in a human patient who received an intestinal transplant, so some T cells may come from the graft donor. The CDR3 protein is CASSLARAAYNSPLHF. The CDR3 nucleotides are TGTGCCAGCAGCTTAGCTAGGGCCGCCTATAATTCACCCCTCCACTTT.